Below, 8 T cell receptor beta chains from the same sample are listed, as sequenced in a study of blood T cell repertoires in COVID-19. Method: immunoSEQ multiplex PCR; TCRdb's copy keeps in-frame clones and lacks some. The table shows around 150,000 clones, with about 85% occurring only once. The sequenced sample consisted of PBMCs or T cells enriched from blood (not recorded which). Source of these receptors: a woman between 40 and 55 years old who had recovered from COVID-19.

This chain uses TRBV25-1 with TRBJ2-7; D uncertain. V was cut by 3 bases and J by 0 bases, with 18 bases left in between. The CDR3 is 17 residues long. Germline V gene data show CDR1 as MGHDK and CDR2 as SYGVNS. The CDR3 bases are TGTGCCAGCAGTGACCAGGTAACTCGCTCCTCCTCCTACGAGCAGTACTTC. This translates into CASSDQVTRSSSYEQYF.

The chain carries TRBV29-1 and TRBJ2-1, with 7 bases that match TRBD2. The CDR3 is made up of 14 amino acids. The V and J ends lost 4 bases and 5 bases, in that order; junction bases with no gene match: 8. Germline V gene sequence: CDR1 SQVTM, CDR2 ANQGSEA. The CDR3 loop reads CSVVSRGVNNEQFF. CDR3 sequence (DNA): TGCAGCGTTGTTTCCCGGGGGGTCAACAATGAGCAGTTCTTC.

The genes are TRBV19 and TRBJ2-7; maybe TRBD1 (5 bases). The CDR3 covers 14 residues. The germline CDR1 and CDR2 sequences are LNHDA and SQIVND (reference sequence). V was clipped by 4 bases and J by 5 bases, with 15 bases between them. The CDR3 nucleotides are TGTGCCAGTAGTAAGCCAGGCAGGGTAAACGAGCAGTACTTC. It is translated as CASSKPGRVNEQYF.

The genes are TRBV27 and TRBJ2-7; 11 bases are a match to TRBD2. This CDR3 is 16 amino acids long. CDR1 MNHEY and CDR2 SMNVEV come from the germline V gene (reference sequence). Losses at the gene ends were 3 bases for V and 6 bases for J; bases not matched to a gene: 10. CDR3 amino acids: CASSFSPGLADIEQYF. The CDR3 bases are TGTGCCAGCAGTTTTTCTCCGGGACTAGCGGATATCGAGCAGTACTTC.

The rearrangement joins TRBV2 to TRBJ2-7; D is possibly TRBD2 (5 bases). The CDR3 has 14 residues. From germline, CDR1 is SNHLY and CDR2 FYNNEI. The V end lost 6 bases, the J end lost 0 bases, and 12 bases lay between the germline ends. CDR3 sequence reads: CASRRVPGSYEQYF. The CDR3 DNA sequence: TGTGCCAGCAGGCGGGTCCCGGGCTCCTACGAGCAGTACTTC.

The chain is built from TRBV5-4 and TRBJ1-1; TRBD1 agrees at 11 bases. V was pared by 9 bases and J by 7 bases, with 11 bases of the junction left unmatched. There are 14 residues in the CDR3. Germline CDR1 SGHNT, CDR2 YYREEE (reference sequence). The CDR3 nucleotides read TGTGCCATCATGAGACCGGGACAGGGGGGTGAAGCTTTCTTT. Protein sequence: CAIMRPGQGGEAFF.

This chain uses TRBV9 with TRBJ2-5; TRBD2 agrees at 9 bases. The CDR3 runs to 16 residues. V trimming: 0 bases; J trimming: 2 bases; junction bases outside the gene matches: 5. CDR1 is SGDLS, CDR2 YYNGEE, per germline. CDR3 amino acids: CASSVGNSGGQETQYF. DNA of the CDR3: TGTGCCAGCAGCGTAGGTAATAGCGGGGGACAAGAGACCCAGTACTTC.

V and J are TRBV5-4 and TRBJ2-5, with 7 bases matching TRBD2. CDR1 and CDR2 from the germline V gene are SGHNT and YYREEE (reference sequence). J lost 4 bases, V lost 4 bases, and 10 bases had no gene match. This CDR3 is built from 15 residues. Here the CDR3 DNA reads TGTGCCAGCAGCAGCCGGGTAGCGGGCGGAGAGACCCAGTACTTC. Translated: CASSSRVAGGETQYF.